This TCR beta chain was obtained from a study of T cell repertoires in cytomegalovirus infection (dated by TCRdb to between 2018 and 2021). Concerning the study at large: The HLA type of each donor mattered for the analysis, because public TCR beta signatures pointed to carriage of CMV infection along with the matching HLA type.

The research as a whole found: In both this cohort and an independent roughly 350-donor cohort, the cumulative frequency of public TCR beta family members distinguished carriers of CMV infection plus the relevant HLA type. In the ex vivo response, HLA-C-restricted CMV-specific TCR beta clonotypes were dominant, and in two of eight donors the single most frequent clonotype came from this HLA-C-restricted group.

TCRdb lists the instrument as Illumina HiSeq 1500. TCRdb applied fastp at Q25 and MiXCR to the public reads, then kept only in-frame beta chains. Merged by CDR3 protein, the rows form single entries marked with the most common genes and DNA. This sample has approximately 750,000 distinct CDR3 sequences in its table, and 35% of those were observed once. The ten largest clones take up 2.5% to 3% of the sample. Note on this clonotype: Its cognate antigen has yet to be identified. Base qualities are not at hand, and no much larger clone is one base apart.

Reading the germline V gene gives CDR1 MDHEN and CDR2 SYDVKM. Cut back by 6 bases and 0 bases, the V and J ends lie 6 bases apart. Its CDR3 holds 13 amino acids, cysteine through phenylalanine. The retained sequence is limited to the CDR3, 39 bases, with the frame set at the first base. The chain is made from TRBV28 and TRBJ2-1, with the D gene not confidently named. Sequencing used PBMCs. This clonotype was sampled from a human donor in good health (CMV status not recorded). Some clones in this sample may be carry-over from other donors' samples. DNA sequence: TGTGCCAGCAGGACCGGCTCCTACAATGAGCAGTTCTTC. Translation gives CASRTGSYNEQFF.